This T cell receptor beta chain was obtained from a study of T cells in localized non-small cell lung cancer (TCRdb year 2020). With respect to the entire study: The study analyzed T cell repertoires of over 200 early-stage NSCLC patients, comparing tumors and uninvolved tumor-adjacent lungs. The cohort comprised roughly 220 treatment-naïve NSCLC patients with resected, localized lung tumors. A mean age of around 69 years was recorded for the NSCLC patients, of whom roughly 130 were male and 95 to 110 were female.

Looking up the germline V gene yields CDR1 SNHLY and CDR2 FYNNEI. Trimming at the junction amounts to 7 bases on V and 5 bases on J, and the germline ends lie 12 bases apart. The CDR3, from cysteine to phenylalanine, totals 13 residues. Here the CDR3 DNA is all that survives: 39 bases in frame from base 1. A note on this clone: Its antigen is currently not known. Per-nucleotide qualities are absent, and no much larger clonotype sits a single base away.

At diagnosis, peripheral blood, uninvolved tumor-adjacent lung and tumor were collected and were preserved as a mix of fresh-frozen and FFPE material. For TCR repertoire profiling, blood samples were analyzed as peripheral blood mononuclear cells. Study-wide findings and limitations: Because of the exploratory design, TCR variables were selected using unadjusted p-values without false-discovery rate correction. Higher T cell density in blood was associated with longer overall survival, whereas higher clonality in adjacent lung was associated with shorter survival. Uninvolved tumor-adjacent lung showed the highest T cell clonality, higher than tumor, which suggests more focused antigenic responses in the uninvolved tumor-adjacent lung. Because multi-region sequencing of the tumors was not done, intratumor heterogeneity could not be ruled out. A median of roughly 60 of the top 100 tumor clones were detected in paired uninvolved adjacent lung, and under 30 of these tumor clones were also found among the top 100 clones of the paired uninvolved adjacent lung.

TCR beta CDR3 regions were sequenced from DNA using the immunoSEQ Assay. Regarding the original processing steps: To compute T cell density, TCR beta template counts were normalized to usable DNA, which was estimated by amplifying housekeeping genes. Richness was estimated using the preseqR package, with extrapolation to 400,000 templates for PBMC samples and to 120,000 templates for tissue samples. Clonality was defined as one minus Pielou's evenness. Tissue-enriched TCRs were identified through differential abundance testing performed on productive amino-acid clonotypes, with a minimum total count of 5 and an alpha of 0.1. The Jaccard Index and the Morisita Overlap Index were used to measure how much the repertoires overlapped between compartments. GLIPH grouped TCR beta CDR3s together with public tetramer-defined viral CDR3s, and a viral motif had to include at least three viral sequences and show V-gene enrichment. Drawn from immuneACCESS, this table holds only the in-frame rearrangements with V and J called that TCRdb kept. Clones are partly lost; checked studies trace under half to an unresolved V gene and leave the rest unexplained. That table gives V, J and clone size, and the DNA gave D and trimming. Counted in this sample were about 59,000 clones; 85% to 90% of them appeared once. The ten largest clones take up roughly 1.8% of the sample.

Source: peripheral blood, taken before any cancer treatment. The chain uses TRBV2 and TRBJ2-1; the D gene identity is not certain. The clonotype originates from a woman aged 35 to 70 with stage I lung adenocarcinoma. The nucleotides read TGTGCCAGCACTGGGCGGCTCAACAATGAGCAGTTCTTC. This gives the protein CASTGRLNNEQFF.